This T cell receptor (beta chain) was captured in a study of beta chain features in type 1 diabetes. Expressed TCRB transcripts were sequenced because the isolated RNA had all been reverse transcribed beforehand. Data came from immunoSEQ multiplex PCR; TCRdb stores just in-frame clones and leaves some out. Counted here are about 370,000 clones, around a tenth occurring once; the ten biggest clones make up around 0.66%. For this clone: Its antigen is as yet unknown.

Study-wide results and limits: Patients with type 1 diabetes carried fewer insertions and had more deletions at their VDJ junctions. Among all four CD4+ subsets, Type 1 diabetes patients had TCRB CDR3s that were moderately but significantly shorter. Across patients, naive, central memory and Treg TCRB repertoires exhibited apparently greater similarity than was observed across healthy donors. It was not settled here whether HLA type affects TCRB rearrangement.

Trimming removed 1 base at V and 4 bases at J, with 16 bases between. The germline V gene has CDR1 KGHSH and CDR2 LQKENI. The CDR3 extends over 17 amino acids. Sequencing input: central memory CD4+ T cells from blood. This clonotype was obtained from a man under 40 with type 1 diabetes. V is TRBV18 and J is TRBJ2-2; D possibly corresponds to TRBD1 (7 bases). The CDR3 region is CASSPRQGGETTGELFF. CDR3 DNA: TGTGCCAGCTCACCACGGCAGGGGGGCGAGACCACCGGGGAGCTGTTTTTT.